Below, 13 T cell receptor beta chains from the same sample are listed, as sequenced in a study of early T cells in non-severe SARS-CoV-2 infection. TCRdb analysed the 5' RACE reads with MiXCR anew, one entry per CDR3 protein. The sample comprises 30,000 to 45,000 distinct CDR3 sequences, around 5% of which are singletons, and 25% to 30% rests with the top ten. The sample comprised whole blood. The receptors were gathered from an adult who was a healthcare worker with PCR-confirmed SARS-CoV-2 infection or an uninfected control (not recorded which).

This clonotype was found many times. The chain uses TRBV7-9 and TRBJ2-7, with D uncertain. Trimming removed 1 base at V and 5 bases at J, with 18 bases between. CDR1 is SEHNR and CDR2 is FQNEAQ in the germline V gene (reference sequence). The CDR3 consists of 16 residues. CDR3 sequence reads: CASSLGVGRADNEQYF. The DNA of the CDR3 is TGTGCCAGCAGCTTAGGCGTCGGCCGGGCCGACAACGAGCAGTACTTC.

This clonotype has a count of ten or more. The chain joins TRBV6-6 to TRBJ1-2; the D is unclear. The V and J ends lost 4 bases and 7 bases respectively, with 13 bases between them. CDR3 length: 13 residues. Germline CDR1 MNHNY, CDR2 SVGAGI (reference sequence). CDR3 in DNA: TGTGCCAGCAGTTCAACTGCCAGTCGTGGCTACACCTTC. This gives the protein CASSSTASRGYTF.

This clonotype turned up a few times. The chain joins TRBV6-2 or TRBV6-3 to TRBJ2-7; TRBD1 aligns across 7 bases. The CDR3 runs to 15 residues. With V trimmed by 6 bases and J by 1 base, 9 bases remained unmatched. Germline-derived CDR1 and CDR2 are MNHEY and SVGEGT. CDR3 DNA sequence: TGTGCCAGCAGAGCCAGACAGGGCGGATCCTACGAGCAGTACTTC. It is translated as CASRARQGGSYEQYF.

The chain joins TRBV4-1 to TRBJ2-7; tentatively, D is TRBD2 (6 bases). CDR1 and CDR2 from the germline V gene are MGHRA and YSYEKL. The V and J ends lost 5 bases and 3 bases respectively, with 17 bases between them. The CDR3 runs 15 residues. The CDR3 region has the DNA TGCGCCAGCAGCTTCGGGAGCCACCCTATCTACGAGCAGTACTTC. This codes for CASSFGSHPIYEQYF.

This clonotype was seen many times. The junction and the germline gene differ at one end; a read error may be behind it. This chain joins TRBV12-3 or TRBV12-4 and TRBJ2-4; 13 nucleotides match TRBD2. The CDR3 sequence is 16 residues long. The CDR3 reads CASRATSGRARNIQYF. CDR3 in DNA: TGTGCCAGCAGAGCTACTAGCGGGAGGGCCAGAAACATTCAGTACTTC.

This clonotype was seen at least ten times. The chain employs TRBV7-2 and TRBJ1-1; tentative D call: TRBD1 (5 bases). The CDR3 has 16 residues. Germline V CDR1 and CDR2: SGHTA, FQGNSA. Between the trimmed V and J ends, which lost 2 bases and 1 base, there was a span of 14 bases. DNA for the CDR3: TGTGCCAGCAGCTTAAGGGGCGGGGCCCAGAACACTGAAGCTTTCTTT. Translation gives CASSLRGGAQNTEAFF.

This clonotype was picked up many times. The chain uses TRBV7-2 and TRBJ1-4, with D perhaps matching TRBD1 (6 bases). CDR3 size: 16 residues. Germline V lookup: CDR1 SGHTA, CDR2 FQGNSA. Trimming took off 5 bases at V and 0 bases at J, with 13 bases between the two ends. CDR3 DNA: TGTGCCAGCAGCGAAAACAGGGTTGCAACTAATGAAAAACTGTTTTTT. Translated: CASSENRVATNEKLFF. Based on the CDR3 plus reference TRBV7-2 and TRBJ1-4, the full variable domain is GAGVSQSPSNKVTEKGKDVELRCDPISGHTALYWYRQSLGQGLEFLIYFQGNSAPDKSGLPSDRFSAERTGGSVSTLTIQRTQQEDSAVYLCASSENRVATNEKLFFGSGTQLSVL.

The chain employs TRBV7-3 and TRBJ2-5; TRBD2 is a possible D gene (5 bases). Trimming stripped 5 bases from V and 5 bases from J, with 12 bases between. CDR1 is SGHTA and CDR2 is FQGTGA in the germline V gene. This CDR3 contains 13 residues. The CDR3 sequence: CASSTSTGETQYF. The CDR3 DNA is TGTGCCAGCAGCACGTCCACGGGGGAGACCCAGTACTTC.

There are many counts of this clonotype. The chain couples TRBV20-1 to TRBJ2-7; TRBD2 matches 14 bases. The V gene end was trimmed by 1 base and the J gene end by 6 bases; junction bases not matched to a gene: 8. This CDR3 spans 16 amino acids. In germline, CDR1 is DFQATT, CDR2 SNEGSKA (reference sequence). CDR3 sequence: CSARAPGTSGSREQYF. DNA of the CDR3: TGCAGTGCTAGAGCTCCGGGGACTAGCGGGAGTCGCGAGCAGTACTTC.

This clonotype was recorded at least ten times. CDR3 coding DNA: TGTGCCTGGAGTGCCGGGTCATCCAGCAATCAGCCCCAGCATTTT. This gives the protein CAWSAGSSSNQPQHF. V usage is TRBV30 and J usage is TRBJ1-5; no definite D call. V dropped 1 base and J dropped 1 base, with 11 bases sitting between them. Germline CDR1 is GTSNPN and CDR2 is SVGIG (reference sequence). CDR3 length: 15 residues. Full variable domain (missing parts from reference TRBV30 and TRBJ1-5): SQTIHQWPATLVQPVGSPLSLECTVEGTSNPNLYWYRQAAGRGLQLLFYSVGIGQISSEVPQNLSASRPQDRQFILSSKKLLLSDSGFYLCAWSAGSSSNQPQHFGDGTRLSIL.

V gene TRBV7-2 combines with J gene TRBJ2-5, with 10 bases identical to TRBD2. The V gene end was trimmed by 5 bases and the J gene end by 2 bases; junction bases not matched to a gene: 8. CDR1 and CDR2 (germline): SGHTA, FQGNSA. The CDR3 has 16 amino acids. In nucleotides, the CDR3 is TGTGCCAGCAGCCTGGGGCGGACTAGCGGTCAAGAGACCCAGTACTTC. Protein: CASSLGRTSGQETQYF.

This clonotype was counted many times. V usage is TRBV12-3 or TRBV12-4 and J usage is TRBJ2-2; D not resolved. The CDR3 extends over 11 amino acids. Trimming removed 8 bases at V and 2 bases at J, with 3 bases between. The CDR3 sequence is CASGNTGELFF. As DNA, the CDR3 is TGTGCCAGCGGAAACACCGGGGAGCTGTTTTTT.

This clonotype was picked up many times. This sequence joins TRBV6-1 and TRBJ2-7; unclear D gene. This CDR3 has 14 amino acids. Germline assignment: CDR1 MNHNS and CDR2 SASEGT. The V gene lost 4 bases and the J gene lost 1 base, with 11 bases spanning the gap. The CDR3 bases are TGTGCCAGCAGTGCGCGTCCCGGGTCCTACGAGCAGTACTTC. Translated: CASSARPGSYEQYF.